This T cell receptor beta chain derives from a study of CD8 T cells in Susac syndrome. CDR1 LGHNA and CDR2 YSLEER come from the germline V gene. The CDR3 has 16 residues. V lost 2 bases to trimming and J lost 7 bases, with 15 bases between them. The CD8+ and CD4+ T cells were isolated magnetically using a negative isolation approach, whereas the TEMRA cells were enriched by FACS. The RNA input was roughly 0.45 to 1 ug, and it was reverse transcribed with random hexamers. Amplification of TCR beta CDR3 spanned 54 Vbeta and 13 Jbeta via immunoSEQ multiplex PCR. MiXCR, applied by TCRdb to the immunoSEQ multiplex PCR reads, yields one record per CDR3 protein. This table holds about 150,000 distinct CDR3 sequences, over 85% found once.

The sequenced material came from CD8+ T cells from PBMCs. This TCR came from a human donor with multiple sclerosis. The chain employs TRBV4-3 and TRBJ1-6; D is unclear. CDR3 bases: TGCGCCAGCAGCCAATCCCGATTGGGTGGAAATTCACCCCTCCACTTT. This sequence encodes CASSQSRLGGNSPLHF.